A single sample is the source of the 28 T cell receptor beta chains below, sequenced in a study of T cell responses to AZD1222 COVID-19 vaccine. Assay: immunoSEQ multiplex PCR; the TCRdb copy retains only in-frame clones and omits some. This sample carries 150,000 or so clones, around 91% of them seen once, and the ten largest clones take approximately 5.9%. This sample comprised peripheral blood, obtained 28 days after the second AZD1222 dose. The receptors here all came from an adult who received the AZD1222 COVID-19 vaccine.

The chain has TRBV6-2 or TRBV6-3 and TRBJ1-1, with TRBD1 matching 7 bases. The junction had 8 bases not matched to a gene; V was cut back by 4 bases and J by 0 bases. This CDR3 comprises 16 residues. Germline CDR1 is MNHEY and CDR2 is SVGEGT. The CDR3 loop reads CASSLRDRILNTEAFF. As DNA, the CDR3 is TGTGCCAGCAGTTTGCGGGACAGAATACTGAACACTGAAGCTTTCTTT.

This chain connects TRBV28 to TRBJ1-5; D gene uncertain. This CDR3 region has 14 residues. V was cut by 7 bases and J by 4 bases, with 14 bases left in between. The germline gives CDR1 MDHEN, CDR2 SYDVKM. The CDR3 DNA sequence: TGTGCCAGCACCGTCATTTTCGGGAATCAGCCCCAGCATTTT. It encodes CASTVIFGNQPQHF. Using reference TRBV28 and TRBJ1-5 for the parts outside the CDR3, the full variable domain is DVKVTQSSRYLVKRTGEKVFLECVQDMDHENMFWYRQDPGLGLRLIYFSYDVKMKEKGDIPEGYSVSREKKERFSLILESASTNQTSMYLCASTVIFGNQPQHFGDGTRLSIL.

The chain joins TRBV6-5 to TRBJ1-3; 9 bases line up with TRBD1. Germline CDR1 reads MNHEY; CDR2 reads SVGAGI. J lost 11 bases, V lost 6 bases, and 11 bases had no gene match. This CDR3 comprises 14 residues. CDR3 coding DNA: TGTGCCAGCAGGGTACAGGGGGCATCGAGCGCCATATATTTT. Encoded protein: CASRVQGASSAIYF.

The rearrangement joins TRBV21-1 to TRBJ2-7; the D call of TRBD2 is as the table states it, not checked on the DNA. TRBV21-1 is a listed pseudogene. The CDR3 is made up of 12 amino acids. CDR3 residues: CASSNSGVEQYF. For the CDR3, the DNA is TGTGCCAGCAGCAATTCGGGGGTCGAGCAGTACTTC.

The J gene is TRBJ2-1, the V gene TRBV28; 7 positions match TRBD1. Losses at the gene ends were 5 bases for V and 4 bases for J; bases not matched to a gene: 11. The CDR3 totals 16 residues. Germline V gene lookup returns CDR1 MDHEN and CDR2 SYDVKM. CDR3 residues: CASSESGTVSYNEQFF. CDR3 coding DNA: TGTGCCAGCAGTGAATCCGGGACAGTCAGTTACAATGAGCAGTTCTTC.

The chain links TRBV6-2 or TRBV6-3 to TRBJ1-2; 8 nucleotides match TRBD1. This CDR3 is 14 amino acids long. The germline CDR1 and CDR2 sequences are MNHEY and SVGEGT. The J segment lost 8 bases and the V segment lost 2 bases, leaving 7 bases of the junction unmatched. The CDR3 here is CASSYGGQGEGYTF. The CDR3 DNA reads as TGTGCCAGCAGTTACGGAGGACAGGGCGAAGGCTACACCTTC.

Of note for this clone: The sample contains more than one DNA sequence encoding this CDR3. This chain uses TRBV12-3 or TRBV12-4 with TRBJ2-2; the D is unclear. V gave up 5 bases and J gave up 4 bases, with 2 bases separating them. This CDR3 is 11 amino acids long. CDR3 DNA sequence: TGTGCCAGCAGTGTCACCGGGGAGCTGTTTTTT. Translation: CASSVTGELFF.

This clone was picked up one time. CDR3 bases: TGTGCCAGCAGTTTAAGGGTCGCGGGGTGGGTCGACGAGCAGTACTTC. This encodes CASSLRVAGWVDEQYF. J is TRBJ2-7 and V is TRBV28; D is possibly TRBD2 (6 bases). V lost 2 bases and J 5 bases, leaving 19 bases between the germline ends. The CDR3 has 16 residues. Germline V lookup: CDR1 MDHEN, CDR2 SYDVKM.

The rearrangement uses TRBV4-2 and TRBJ1-5, with a possible D match to TRBD1 (5 bases). The CDR3 consists of 16 residues. V lost 4 bases to trimming and J lost 5 bases, with 18 bases between them. Per germline, CDR1 LGHNA and CDR2 YNFKEQ. The CDR3 coding sequence is TGTGCCAGCAGCCTAAAACAGGACCGCGGTTATCAGCCCCAGCATTTT. Protein sequence: CASSLKQDRGYQPQHF.

V is TRBV4-1 and J is TRBJ1-3; no firm D call. Germline V gives CDR1 MGHRA, CDR2 YSYEKL. This CDR3 comprises 15 residues. The V end was cut by 1 base, the J end by 1 base, with 8 bases between. The CDR3 DNA follows: TGCGCCAGCAGCCAAGGACGGATTTCTGGAAACACCATATATTTT. Translated: CASSQGRISGNTIYF.

The chain combines TRBV10-1 with TRBJ2-2; TRBD2 might be the D (6 bases). The CDR3 covers 13 residues. Germline CDR1 reads WNHNN; CDR2 reads SYGVQD (reference sequence). V gave up 10 bases and J gave up 5 bases, with 14 bases separating them. The CDR3 DNA reads TGCGCCACCCTGCAGGGACTGACCGGGGAGCTGTTTTTT. This encodes CATLQGLTGELFF.

The chain couples TRBV28 to TRBJ2-7; D tentatively fits TRBD1 or TRBD2 (5 bases each). V was clipped by 5 bases and J by 2 bases, with 13 bases between them. CDR3 length: 14 residues. Germline CDR1 MDHEN, CDR2 SYDVKM. For the CDR3, the DNA is TGTGCCAGCAGTCTTTACGGGGCTACCTACGAGCAGTACTTC. Translated: CASSLYGATYEQYF.

The chain recombines TRBV7-6 with TRBJ2-2; 16 bases are shared with TRBD2. CDR1 is SGHVS and CDR2 is FNYEAQ in the germline V gene. The CDR3 length is 17 residues. The J segment lost 4 bases and the V segment lost 5 bases, leaving 4 bases of the junction unmatched. This CDR3 reads CASSPGTSGRATGELFF. The DNA for the CDR3 is TGTGCCAGCAGCCCGGGGACTAGCGGGAGGGCCACCGGGGAGCTGTTTTTT. Based on the CDR3 plus reference TRBV7-6 and TRBJ2-2, the full variable domain is GAGVSQSPRYKVTKRGQDVALRCDPISGHVSLYWYRQALGQGPEFLTYFNYEAQQDKSGLPNDRFSAERPEGSISTLTIQRTEQRDSAMYRCASSPGTSGRATGELFFGEGSRLTVL.

The chain uses TRBV30 and TRBJ2-1; a weak D match, TRBD1 (6 bases). V was shortened by 4 bases and J by 3 bases, with 10 bases between the two germline ends. The length of the CDR3 is 13 residues. Germline V gene lookup returns CDR1 GTSNPN and CDR2 SVGIG (reference sequence). The CDR3 coding sequence is TGTGCCTGGAACGGACAGAGCTACAATGAGCAGTTCTTC. Encoded protein: CAWNGQSYNEQFF.

This chain's CDR3 is CASRGQGFSGAFF. CDR3 DNA sequence: TGTGCCAGCAGGGGACAGGGCTTTTCAGGAGCTTTCTTT. V usage is TRBV28 and J usage is TRBJ1-1; TRBD1 agrees at 9 bases. The germline gives CDR1 MDHEN, CDR2 SYDVKM. The V gene end was trimmed by 6 bases and the J gene end by 10 bases; junction bases not matched to a gene: 9. The CDR3 length is 13 residues.

V usage is TRBV7-9 and J usage is TRBJ2-7, with D perhaps matching TRBD1 (7 bases). The germline V gene encodes CDR1 SEHNR and CDR2 FQNEAQ (reference sequence). The CDR3 length is 16 residues. Trimming cost V 4 bases and J 1 base, with 17 bases left between them. The DNA for the CDR3 is TGTGCCAGCAGCTCTAGCGACAGGGTCAGATCCTACGAGCAGTACTTC. Translating it yields CASSSSDRVRSYEQYF. Looking up the rest from reference TRBV7-9 and TRBJ2-7 gives the full variable domain: DTGVSQNPRHKITKRGQNVTFRCDPISEHNRLYWYRQTLGQGPEFLTYFQNEAQLEKSRLLSDRFSAERPKGSFSTLEIQRTEQGDSAMYLCASSSSDRVRSYEQYFGPGTRLTVT.

J is TRBJ2-7 and V is TRBV2; TRBD2 matches at 9 bases. V lost 6 bases to trimming and J lost 2 bases; unmatched junction nucleotides: 5. The CDR3 runs 14 residues. The germline gives CDR1 SNHLY, CDR2 FYNNEI. The CDR3 nucleotides are TGTGCCAGCAGGGGACTAGCCGGTGCCTACGAGCAGTACTTC. Translating it yields CASRGLAGAYEQYF.

The chain couples TRBV28 to TRBJ1-1; 7 bases map to TRBD1. This CDR3 is 15 amino acids long. Germline trimming cut 4 bases from V and 0 bases from J; bases unmatched to any gene: 5. The germline gives CDR1 MDHEN, CDR2 SYDVKM. CDR3 in DNA: TGTGCCAGCAGTTATCGAGGGACAGTGAACACTGAAGCTTTCTTT. This translates into CASSYRGTVNTEAFF.

This sequence joins TRBV7-9 and TRBJ2-7; 7 bases map to TRBD1. Germline V gene sequence: CDR1 SEHNR, CDR2 FQNEAQ (reference sequence). The V gene end was trimmed by 5 bases and the J gene end by 2 bases; junction bases not matched to a gene: 6. The CDR3 consists of 14 residues. CDR3 protein: CASSTYDRAYEQYF. CDR3 nucleotide sequence: TGTGCCAGCAGCACATACGACAGGGCCTACGAGCAGTACTTC.

The V gene is TRBV19, the J gene TRBJ2-3, with D possibly being TRBD2 (6 bases). Trimming left V 4 bases short and J 2 bases short, with 10 bases between. Germline CDR1 reads LNHDA; CDR2 reads SQIVND (reference sequence). The CDR3 is 14 residues long. The CDR3 loop is CASSTGLSTDTQYF. In DNA, the CDR3 is TGTGCCAGTAGTACGGGACTTTCCACAGATACGCAGTATTTT.

The chain is built from TRBV5-1 and TRBJ2-1; 14 bases fit TRBD2. V lost 7 bases, J lost 0 bases, and 3 bases stayed unmatched. CDR1 and CDR2 from the germline V gene are SGHRS and YFSETQ. The CDR3 loop spans 16 amino acids. CDR3 nucleotides: TGCGCCAGCGGCGGGACTAGCGGGAGCTCCTACAATGAGCAGTTCTTC. Protein: CASGGTSGSSYNEQFF.

The rearrangement joins TRBV6-6 to TRBJ1-1; the D gene is possibly TRBD1 (5 bases). The germline V gene has CDR1 MNHNY and CDR2 SVGAGI (reference sequence). V lost 4 bases to trimming and J lost 7 bases, with 7 bases between them. The CDR3 has 11 amino acids. The CDR3 sequence is CASSWGSEAFF. The CDR3 coding sequence is TGTGCCAGCAGTTGGGGGAGTGAAGCTTTCTTT.

V and J are TRBV14 and TRBJ2-7; TRBD2 agrees at 7 bases. Trimming cost V 1 base and J 3 bases; bases outside gene matches: 6. CDR1 is SGHDN and CDR2 is FVKESK in the germline V gene. The CDR3 is 15 residues long. Written as DNA, the CDR3 is TGTGCCAGCAGCCAAGTGACGGGGGGTCGCTACGAGCAGTACTTC. Translating gives CASSQVTGGRYEQYF.

The J gene is TRBJ1-3, the V gene TRBV30; the D is unclear. CDR3 length: 12 amino acids. Per germline, CDR1 GTSNPN and CDR2 SVGIG (reference sequence). V lost 1 base, J lost 4 bases, and 5 bases lay in between. CDR3 protein: CAWSGSGNTIYF. As DNA, the CDR3 is TGTGCCTGGAGTGGATCCGGAAACACCATATATTTT.

The gene calls are TRBV19 and TRBJ2-2, with 8 bases identical to TRBD1. The CDR3 contains 14 residues. Germline V gene data show CDR1 as LNHDA and CDR2 as SQIVND (reference sequence). The V and J ends lost 10 bases and 5 bases, in that order; junction bases with no gene match: 9. This chain's CDR3 is CATHPGQGTGELFF. CDR3 nucleotide sequence: TGTGCCACCCACCCAGGACAGGGTACCGGGGAGCTGTTTTTT.

The CDR3 DNA follows: TGCGCCAGCAGCTTGGCCTACCCAAGCTCCTACAATGAGCAGTTCTTC. Translating gives CASSLAYPSSYNEQFF. The V call is TRBV5-1, the J call TRBJ2-1; D gene ambiguous. The length of the CDR3 is 16 residues. Germline loops: CDR1 SGHRS, CDR2 YFSETQ. V lost 0 bases to trimming and J lost 0 bases, with 10 bases between them.

The V and J genes are TRBV3-1 (or the pseudogene TRBV3-2) and TRBJ1-2; D is unresolved. The V gene lost 5 bases and the J gene lost 4 bases, with 20 bases spanning the gap. Per the germline V gene, CDR1 is LGHDT and CDR2 is YNNKEL (reference sequence). The CDR3 length is 16 residues. This CDR3 reads CASSNSAGGLSYGYTF. In DNA, the CDR3 is TGTGCCAGCAGCAACTCCGCGGGAGGGCTAAGCTATGGCTACACCTTC.

The rearrangement joins TRBV29-1 to TRBJ1-2, with D perhaps TRBD1 (6 bases). The germline gives CDR1 SQVTM, CDR2 ANQGSEA. V lost 4 bases and J lost 5, with 17 bases in between. CDR3 length: 14 amino acids. CDR3 region: CSVVKGVSRYGYTF. CDR3 nucleotide sequence: TGCAGCGTTGTTAAGGGGGTGTCTAGATATGGCTACACCTTC.